The 9 T cell receptor beta chains listed next were all sequenced from one sample in a study of blood T cells in healthy people across ages. The authors ran a second PCR of 7 to 11 cycles using a sample-barcoded 5' primer and a J-beta primer mix. MiXCR was run by TCRdb on the 5' RACE reads, yielding one entry per CDR3 protein. This sample carries approximately 1.5 million distinct CDR3 sequences, around 35% of them seen once, and the ten largest clones take 11%. The sample was blood. These receptors were collected from a woman aged 30 to 39 in good health.

The chain links TRBV6-1 to TRBJ2-7; D is possibly TRBD1 (5 bases). Germline CDR1 MNHNS, CDR2 SASEGT. The CDR3 sequence is 16 residues long. V was trimmed by 4 bases and J by 0 bases, leaving 16 bases between them. Here the CDR3 reads CASSGGPGWGSYEQYF. The CDR3 DNA is TGTGCCAGCAGTGGGGGCCCAGGGTGGGGCTCCTACGAGCAGTACTTC.

This clonotype has just a few counts. The chain carries TRBV7-9 and TRBJ2-3, with a weak D call TRBD2 (5 bases). Per germline, CDR1 SEHNR and CDR2 FQNEAQ (reference sequence). Deletions cut 5 bases from V and 3 bases from J, with 15 bases between. The CDR3 is 15 amino acids. CDR3 sequence reads: CASSAPPSGTDTQYF. In nucleotides, the CDR3 is TGTGCCAGCAGCGCTCCCCCTTCGGGGACAGATACGCAGTATTTT.

This chain uses TRBV11-1 with TRBJ2-5; unclear D gene. Trimming stripped 0 bases from V and 2 bases from J, with 10 bases between. Germline loops: CDR1 SGHAT, CDR2 FQDESV (reference sequence). This CDR3 contains 15 residues. The CDR3 protein is CASSLAVVTQETQYF. The CDR3 DNA is TGTGCCAGCAGCTTAGCGGTTGTTACTCAAGAGACCCAGTACTTC.

The rearrangement links TRBV9 to TRBJ2-1; 9 bases align to TRBD2. The CDR3 runs 13 residues. Germline V gene data show CDR1 as SGDLS and CDR2 as YYNGEE. V dropped 4 bases and J dropped 10; count of bases not matched to a gene: 6. The CDR3: CASSPGLADEQFF. DNA for the CDR3: TGTGCCAGCAGCCCGGGACTAGCTGACGAGCAGTTCTTC.

This clonotype has just a few counts. The chain is built from TRBV15 and TRBJ2-7; possibly TRBD2 for D (5 bases). CDR1 and CDR2 from the germline V gene are LNHNV and YYDKDF (reference sequence). CDR3 size: 14 residues. Trimming removed 0 bases at V and 5 bases at J, with 11 bases between. The CDR3 nucleotides read TGTGCCACCAGCAGAGATCGGGGTAGGGACGAGCAGTACTTC. Protein: CATSRDRGRDEQYF. Complete variable domain (other parts from reference TRBV15 and TRBJ2-7): DAMVIQNPRYQVTQFGKPVTLSCSQTLNHNVMYWYQQKSSQAPKLLFHYYDKDFNNEADTPDNFQSRRPNTSFCFLDIRSPGLGDTAMYLCATSRDRGRDEQYFGPGTRLTVT.

The table lists this clonotype with a few counts. The chain uses TRBV28 and TRBJ1-1; 8 nucleotides agree with TRBD1. V lost 8 bases and J lost 0; bases outside the gene matches: 14. Germline values: CDR1 MDHEN, CDR2 SYDVKM. The CDR3 loop spans 17 amino acids. Here the CDR3 DNA reads TGTGCCAGCCTACTAACCGGACAGGGAGGCATGAACACTGAAGCTTTCTTT. Translated: CASLLTGQGGMNTEAFF.

The chain combines TRBV9 with TRBJ2-1; D unclear. The V gene lost 4 bases and the J gene lost 0 bases, with 11 bases spanning the gap. CDR1 is SGDLS, CDR2 YYNGEE, per germline. The length of the CDR3 is 15 residues. CDR3 sequence reads: CASSHDPSSYNEQFF. CDR3 sequence (DNA): TGTGCCAGCAGCCACGACCCGAGCTCCTACAATGAGCAGTTCTTC.

This clonotype has only a few counts. The V call is TRBV7-2, the J call TRBJ2-1; D ambiguous. This CDR3 has 14 residues. Germline lookup yields CDR1 SGHTA and CDR2 FQGNSA. Trimming removed 1 base from V and 6 bases from J, with 10 bases in between. The CDR3 here is CASSLEPASNEQFF. CDR3 bases: TGTGCCAGCAGCTTAGAACCCGCGTCCAATGAGCAGTTCTTC.

This clonotype appeared many times. This chain joins TRBV10-3 and TRBJ2-7, with D unclear. Germline V gene data show CDR1 as ENHRY and CDR2 as SYGVKD. The V end was cut by 6 bases, the J end by 0 bases, with 18 bases between. The length of the CDR3 is 16 residues. The CDR3 DNA follows: TGTGCCATCAGCATCCGTCGGACCGCAAGCTCCTACGAGCAGTACTTC. Translation: CAISIRRTASSYEQYF.